This passage covers 26 T cell receptor beta chains from one sample sequenced in a study of T cells in Graves' hyperthyroidism and ophthalmopathy. The investigators amplified TCR beta CDR3 regions from RNA transcripts. HTBI primers were the set used in a first-round RT-PCR of the TCR CDR3. TCRdb re-analysed the multiplex PCR reads in MiXCR, keeping a single row per CDR3 protein. The sample shows tens of thousands of distinct CDR3 sequences, roughly 45% of them seen only once. Source material: blood. Every receptor here comes from a woman aged 25-40 years with Graves' hyperthyroidism.

The genes are TRBV29-1 and TRBJ2-7; D is perhaps TRBD2 (6 bases). The CDR3 sequence is 15 residues long. Germline assignment: CDR1 SQVTM and CDR2 ANQGSEA. V lost 6 bases and J 2 bases, leaving 20 bases between the germline ends. CDR3 sequence reads: CSVQMGGKVTYEQYF. The CDR3 nucleotides are TGCAGCGTCCAGATGGGAGGAAAGGTAACCTACGAGCAGTACTTC.

The J gene is TRBJ2-7, the V gene TRBV7-9; 7 bases agree with TRBD1. Germline CDR1 is SEHNR and CDR2 is FQNEAQ (reference sequence). V lost 0 bases and J lost 5; bases outside the gene matches: 4. This CDR3 is built from 14 residues. The CDR3, as DNA: TGTGCCAGCAGCTTAGCGGGACAGACTGACGAGCAGTACTTC. Translating it yields CASSLAGQTDEQYF. Supplemented by reference TRBV7-9 and TRBJ2-7, the full variable domain reads DTGVSQNPRHKITKRGQNVTFRCDPISEHNRLYWYRQTLGQGPEFLTYFQNEAQLEKSRLLSDRFSAERPKGSFSTLEIQRTEQGDSAMYLCASSLAGQTDEQYFGPGTRLTVT.

The chain joins TRBV27 to TRBJ2-1; 13 nucleotides align to TRBD2. Trimming took 6 bases from V and 9 from J; bases not matched to a gene: 14. The CDR3 consists of 17 residues. CDR1 MNHEY and CDR2 SMNVEV come from the germline V gene (reference sequence). For the CDR3, the DNA is TGTGCCAGCAGAGGGGACGGAACTAGCGGGAGGGTGGGTGAGCAGTTCTTC. Encoded protein: CASRGDGTSGRVGEQFF.

This clonotype has a count of ten or more. This chain uses TRBV6-1 with TRBJ1-4; TRBD1 agrees at 9 bases. V lost 5 bases, J lost 8 bases, and 9 bases stayed unmatched. CDR1 is MNHNS and CDR2 is SASEGT in the germline V gene. The CDR3 runs 15 residues. This chain's CDR3 is CASSIQTGGQEKLFF. In DNA, the CDR3 is TGTGCCAGCAGTATACAGACAGGGGGGCAAGAAAAACTGTTTTTT.

V is TRBV7-6 and J is TRBJ2-6; D may be TRBD1 or TRBD2 (5 bases each). The CDR3 is 17 amino acids. V was shortened by 5 bases and J by 0 bases, with 14 bases between the two germline ends. Per the germline V gene, CDR1 is SGHVS and CDR2 is FNYEAQ. CDR3 region: CASSPGTESSGANVLTF. In DNA form, the CDR3 reads TGTGCCAGCAGCCCAGGGACGGAGAGCTCTGGGGCCAACGTCCTGACTTTC.

This clonotype was picked up many times. An end of the junction does not agree with germline; a read error may underlie this. This chain connects TRBV2 to TRBJ1-2; D not resolved. Germline V gene data show CDR1 as SNHLY and CDR2 as FYNNEI. This CDR3 has 14 amino acids. In nucleotides, the CDR3 is TGTGCCAGCAGTGAATCCTGGAGTAACTATGGCTGCACCTTC. Its translation: CASSESWSNYGCTF.

The rearrangement joins TRBV5-4 to TRBJ1-1; D uncertain. Trimming pared 4 bases from V and 1 base from J, leaving 8 bases between. The CDR3 length is 13 residues. Germline V gene data show CDR1 as SGHNT and CDR2 as YYREEE (reference sequence). The CDR3 nucleotides are TGTGCCAGCAGCGCTACTTCGAACACTGAAGCTTTCTTT. It encodes CASSATSNTEAFF. Complete variable domain (other parts from reference TRBV5-4 and TRBJ1-1): ETGVTQSPTHLIKTRGQQVTLRCSSQSGHNTVSWYQQALGQGPQFIFQYYREEENGRGNFPPRFSGLQFPNYSSELNVNALELDDSALYLCASSATSNTEAFFGQGTRLTVV.

Ten or more counts support this clonotype. The rearrangement links TRBV4-1 to TRBJ2-2, with 7 bases fitting TRBD1. V gave up 4 bases and J gave up 2 bases; unmatched junction bases: 4. Germline CDR1 MGHRA, CDR2 YSYEKL. The CDR3 consists of 15 residues. CDR3 protein: CASSPRDRNTGELFF. CDR3 bases: TGCGCCAGCAGCCCCCGGGACAGAAACACCGGGGAGCTGTTTTTT.

The genes are TRBV10-2 and TRBJ2-1; 10 bases match TRBD2. The ends lost 4 bases at V and 7 bases at J; junction bases unmatched: 7. CDR1 is WSHSY, CDR2 SAAADI, per germline. CDR3 length: 15 amino acids. The CDR3 sequence is CASSVSGGAGNEQFF. DNA of the CDR3: TGCGCCAGCAGTGTCAGCGGGGGGGCTGGGAATGAGCAGTTCTTC.

This clonotype was seen at least ten times. This sequence joins TRBV6-5 and TRBJ1-6; a weak D match, TRBD1 (6 bases). This CDR3 comprises 15 residues. Germline V gives CDR1 MNHEY, CDR2 SVGAGI. Deletions cut 2 bases from V and 10 bases from J, with 15 bases between. CDR3 sequence: CASSYTTGEDSPLHF. The CDR3 coding sequence is TGTGCCAGCAGTTACACGACAGGAGAGGACTCACCCCTCCACTTT.

This clonotype was recorded at least ten times. The chain combines TRBV4-1 with TRBJ1-5; no clear D gene. This CDR3 contains 14 residues. CDR1 and CDR2 from the germline V gene are MGHRA and YSYEKL. V lost 3 bases to trimming and J lost 1 base, with 7 bases between them. As DNA, the CDR3 is TGCGCCAGCAGCCACCAGTGGAGCAATCAGCCCCAGCATTTT. Translated, it gives CASSHQWSNQPQHF.

This clonotype was observed at least ten times. This chain links TRBV6-5 with TRBJ1-2; D remains ambiguous. The V gene's germline CDR1 is MNHEY and CDR2 SVGAGI. Trimming pared 2 bases from V and 6 bases from J, leaving 7 bases between. This CDR3 is built from 12 residues. Here the CDR3 reads CASSYGVDGYTF. CDR3 sequence (DNA): TGTGCCAGCAGTTACGGAGTAGATGGCTACACCTTC.

The genes are TRBV12-3 or TRBV12-4 and TRBJ1-6; 7 positions agree with TRBD1. The CDR3 is 13 amino acids. V lost 6 bases to trimming and J lost 15 bases; unmatched junction nucleotides: 11. CDR3 DNA: TGTGCCAGCAGAAAGACAGGGACTCCTCTCCTCCACTTT. Its protein is CASRKTGTPLLHF.

This clonotype was detected ten times or more. The rearrangement uses TRBV2 and TRBJ2-5; maybe TRBD2 (7 bases). V was trimmed by 6 bases and J by 2 bases, leaving 16 bases between them. The CDR3 spans 15 residues. From germline, CDR1 is SNHLY and CDR2 FYNNEI. The CDR3 DNA follows: TGTGCCAGCAGCCACAGGGCCGGGGGGCAAGAGACCCAGTACTTC. Its protein is CASSHRAGGQETQYF.

This clonotype is medium-sized within its sample. The chain is built from TRBV15 and TRBJ1-5; D not certain. The V gene's germline CDR1 is LNHNV and CDR2 YYDKDF (reference sequence). CDR3 length: 15 residues. Trimming pared 5 bases from V and 4 bases from J, leaving 15 bases between. The CDR3 sequence: CATSPWREGNQPQHF. CDR3 DNA: TGTGCCACCAGCCCCTGGAGGGAAGGTAATCAGCCCCAGCATTTT. Supplemented by reference TRBV15 and TRBJ1-5, the full variable domain reads DAMVIQNPRYQVTQFGKPVTLSCSQTLNHNVMYWYQQKSSQAPKLLFHYYDKDFNNEADTPDNFQSRRPNTSFCFLDIRSPGLGDTAMYLCATSPWREGNQPQHFGDGTRLSIL.

The genes are TRBV2 and TRBJ2-7; a weak D match, TRBD1 (6 bases). V lost 6 bases, J lost 6 bases, and 12 bases lay in between. Germline V gene sequence: CDR1 SNHLY, CDR2 FYNNEI. This CDR3 contains 12 residues. The CDR3 bases are TGTGCCAGCAGCCCTACAGGGAGCGAGCAGTACTTC. The encoded protein is CASSPTGSEQYF.

This CDR3 is CATSRVGSPPYEQYF. The DNA of the CDR3 is TGTGCCACCAGCAGAGTCGGGAGTCCGCCCTACGAGCAGTACTTC. The rearrangement links TRBV15 to TRBJ2-7, with D possibly TRBD2 on 6 matching bases. Germline V gene data show CDR1 as LNHNV and CDR2 as YYDKDF (reference sequence). Trimming took 1 base from V and 2 from J, leaving 12 bases between them. The CDR3 loop spans 15 amino acids. The full variable domain, with the rest looked up from reference TRBV15 and TRBJ2-7, is DAMVIQNPRYQVTQFGKPVTLSCSQTLNHNVMYWYQQKSSQAPKLLFHYYDKDFNNEADTPDNFQSRRPNTSFCFLDIRSPGLGDTAMYLCATSRVGSPPYEQYFGPGTRLTVT.

Concerning this clonotype: One end of the junction varies from germline; a read error may be responsible. The chain recombines TRBV19 with TRBJ2-7, with D hard to call. Germline lookup yields CDR1 LNHDA and CDR2 SQIVND (reference sequence). This CDR3 has 14 amino acids. CDR3 DNA sequence: TGTGCCAGTAGTCAAAACTATCAGCGTAACGAGCAGAACTTC. It yields the protein CASSQNYQRNEQNF. The entire variable domain, with the rest obtained from reference TRBV19 and TRBJ2-7, is as follows: DGGITQSPKYLFRKEGQNVTLSCEQNLNHDAMYWYRQDPGQGLRLIYYSQIVNDFQKGDIAEGYSVSREKKESFPLTVTSAQKNPTAFYLCASSQNYQRNEQNFGPGTRLTVT.

The chain links TRBV12-3 or TRBV12-4 to TRBJ2-7, with D possibly matching TRBD2 (6 bases). This CDR3 contains 13 residues. Trimming shortened V by 1 base and J by 3 bases, and 7 bases separated the two germline ends. CDR3 bases: TGTGCCAGCAGTTTAGGGACTATCTACGAGCAGTACTTC. As protein: CASSLGTIYEQYF.

The chain couples TRBV5-1 to TRBJ2-5, with D perhaps TRBD2 (6 bases). The V end was cut by 4 bases, the J end by 3 bases, with 10 bases between. This CDR3 region has 13 residues. The V gene's germline CDR1 is SGHRS and CDR2 YFSETQ. This chain's CDR3 is CASSGSGKETQYF. DNA for the CDR3: TGCGCCAGCAGCGGTAGCGGCAAAGAGACCCAGTACTTC. The full variable domain, rest sourced from reference TRBV5-1 and TRBJ2-5, is KAGVTQTPRYLIKTRGQQVTLSCSPISGHRSVSWYQQTPGQGLQFLFEYFSETQRNKGNFPGRFSGRQFSNSRSEMNVSTLELGDSALYLCASSGSGKETQYFGPGTRLLVL.

The chain is built from TRBV7-2 and TRBJ1-6, with D possibly being TRBD1 (6 bases). From germline, CDR1 is SGHTA and CDR2 FQGNSA. V lost 6 bases and J 6 bases, leaving 12 bases between the germline ends. The CDR3 loop spans 14 amino acids. The CDR3 protein is CASSYRVGNSPLHF. CDR3 sequence (DNA): TGTGCCAGCAGTTACAGGGTTGGTAATTCACCCCTCCACTTT.

The chain recombines TRBV7-2 with TRBJ2-7; D unresolved. Germline V gives CDR1 SGHTA, CDR2 FQGNSA. This CDR3 contains 13 residues. Trimming took off 4 bases at V and 4 bases at J, with 11 bases between the two ends. The CDR3 region is CASSSRPGYEQYF. The CDR3 DNA reads TGTGCCAGCAGCTCACGACCCGGATACGAGCAGTACTTC.

This clonotype was counted many times. The V call is TRBV20-1, the J call TRBJ2-1; 7 nucleotides agree with TRBD2. Germline V gives CDR1 DFQATT, CDR2 SNEGSKA (reference sequence). The CDR3 covers 15 residues. Unmatched junction bases numbered 13, after V lost 3 bases and J lost 8 bases. The CDR3, as DNA: TGCAGTGCTAGTGACCCCCGGGAGGCTGAGGATGAGCAGTTCTTC. Translated, it gives CSASDPREAEDEQFF.

The CDR3 protein is CSVGGQGFSYEQYF. The CDR3 region has the DNA TGCAGCGTTGGGGGACAGGGCTTCTCCTACGAGCAGTACTTC. The rearrangement joins TRBV29-1 to TRBJ2-7; 9 nucleotides agree with TRBD1. The V segment lost 4 bases and the J segment 0 bases; nucleotides outside the gene matches: 4. The germline V gene has CDR1 SQVTM and CDR2 ANQGSEA. This CDR3 is 14 amino acids long.

At least ten counts were recorded for this clonotype. The chain uses TRBV4-2 and TRBJ2-7; 8 bases are shared with TRBD2. The CDR3 extends over 17 amino acids. With V trimmed by 4 bases and J by 4 bases, 15 bases remained unmatched. Germline lookup yields CDR1 LGHNA and CDR2 YNFKEQ. CDR3 sequence (DNA): TGTGCCAGCAGCCCTTTGGGGGTGAGCGGGAGTTTGTACGAGCAGTACTTC. Translating it yields CASSPLGVSGSLYEQYF.

This clonotype was seen repeatedly, ten times or more. The chain combines TRBV13 with TRBJ2-2; weak D call: TRBD1 (6 bases). This CDR3 has 15 amino acids. V shed 5 bases and J shed 0 bases, with 10 bases lying between them. The germline CDR1 and CDR2 sequences are PRHDT and FYEKMQ (reference sequence). The CDR3, as DNA: TGTGCCAGCAGCGCCTCAGGGGCGAACACCGGGGAGCTGTTTTTT. This gives the protein CASSASGANTGELFF.